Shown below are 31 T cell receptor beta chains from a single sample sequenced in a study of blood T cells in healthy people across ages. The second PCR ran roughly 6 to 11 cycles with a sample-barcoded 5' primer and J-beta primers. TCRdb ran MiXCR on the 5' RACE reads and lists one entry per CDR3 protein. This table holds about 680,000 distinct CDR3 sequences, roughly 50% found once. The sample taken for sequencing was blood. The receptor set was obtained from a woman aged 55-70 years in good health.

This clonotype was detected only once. The CDR3 loop is CASSENPGNYGYTF. The CDR3 DNA reads TGTGCCAGCAGTGAGAATCCGGGTAACTATGGCTACACCTTC. This rearrangement joins TRBV2 to TRBJ1-2; D not resolved. The CDR3 is 14 residues long. V was clipped by 3 bases and J by 1 base, with 9 bases between them. Germline loops: CDR1 SNHLY, CDR2 FYNNEI.

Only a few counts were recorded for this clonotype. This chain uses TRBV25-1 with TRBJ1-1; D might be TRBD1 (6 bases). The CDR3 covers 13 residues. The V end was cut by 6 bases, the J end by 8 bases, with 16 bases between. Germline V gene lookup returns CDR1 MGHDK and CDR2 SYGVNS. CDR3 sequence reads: CASSRGGTPEAFF. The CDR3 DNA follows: TGTGCCAGCAGCCGGGGGGGGACACCCGAAGCTTTCTTT.

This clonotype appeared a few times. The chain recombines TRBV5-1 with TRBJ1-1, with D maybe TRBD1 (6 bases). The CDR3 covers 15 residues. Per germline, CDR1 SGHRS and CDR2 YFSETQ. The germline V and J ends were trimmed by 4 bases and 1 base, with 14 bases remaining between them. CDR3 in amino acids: CASSPSGQQNTEAFF. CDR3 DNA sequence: TGCGCCAGCAGCCCATCTGGACAGCAGAACACTGAAGCTTTCTTT.

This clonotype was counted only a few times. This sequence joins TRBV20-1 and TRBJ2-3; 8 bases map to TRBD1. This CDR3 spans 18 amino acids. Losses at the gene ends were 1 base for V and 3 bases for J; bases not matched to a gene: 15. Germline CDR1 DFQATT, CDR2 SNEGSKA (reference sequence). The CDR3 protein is CSARAQQVGQGLTDTQYF. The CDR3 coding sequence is TGCAGTGCTAGAGCCCAGCAGGTTGGACAGGGTCTGACAGATACGCAGTATTTT.

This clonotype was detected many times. CDR3 nucleotide sequence: TGTGCCACCAGTGATACAGGGGCCAACGTCCTGACTTTC. Encoded protein: CATSDTGANVLTF. The genes are TRBV24-1 and TRBJ2-6; no reliable D call. Trimming stripped 3 bases from V and 4 bases from J, with 3 bases between. The CDR3 extends over 13 amino acids. CDR1 and CDR2 (germline): KGHDR, SFDVKD.

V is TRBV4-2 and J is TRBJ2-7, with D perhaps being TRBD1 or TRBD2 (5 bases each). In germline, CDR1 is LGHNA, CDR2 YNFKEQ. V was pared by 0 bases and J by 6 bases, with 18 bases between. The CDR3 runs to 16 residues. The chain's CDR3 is CASSQDVGELPREQYF. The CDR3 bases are TGTGCCAGCAGCCAAGATGTGGGGGAGCTGCCGCGCGAGCAGTACTTC.

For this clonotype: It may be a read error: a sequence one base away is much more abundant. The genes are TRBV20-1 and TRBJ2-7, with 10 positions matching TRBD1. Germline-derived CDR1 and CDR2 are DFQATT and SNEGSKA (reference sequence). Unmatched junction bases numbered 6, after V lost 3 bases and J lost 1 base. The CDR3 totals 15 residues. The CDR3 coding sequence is TGCAGTGCTAGCGTAAGGGACAGGGGATCCTACGAGCAGTACTTC. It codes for CSASVRDRGSYEQYF.

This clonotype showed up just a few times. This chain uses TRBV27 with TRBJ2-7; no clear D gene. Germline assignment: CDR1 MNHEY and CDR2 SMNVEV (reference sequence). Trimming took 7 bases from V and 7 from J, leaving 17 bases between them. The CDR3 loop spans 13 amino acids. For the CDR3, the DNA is TGTGCCAGCAAAGGACCTCGGCTTTCTGAGCAGTACTTC. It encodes CASKGPRLSEQYF.

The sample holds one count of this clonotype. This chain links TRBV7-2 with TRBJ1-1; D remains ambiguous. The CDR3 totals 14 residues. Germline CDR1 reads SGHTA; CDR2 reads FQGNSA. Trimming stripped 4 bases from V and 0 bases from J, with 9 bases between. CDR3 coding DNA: TGTGCCAGCAGCTCTAAGTCGATGAACACTGAAGCTTTCTTT. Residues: CASSSKSMNTEAFF.

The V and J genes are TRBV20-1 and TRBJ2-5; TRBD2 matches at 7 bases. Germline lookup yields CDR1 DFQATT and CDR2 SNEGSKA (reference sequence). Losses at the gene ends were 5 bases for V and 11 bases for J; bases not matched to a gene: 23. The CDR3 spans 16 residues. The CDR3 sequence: CSASSSLAGVYDEQYF. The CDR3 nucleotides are TGCAGTGCTTCCTCCTCTCTCGCGGGAGTTTACGATGAGCAGTACTTC.

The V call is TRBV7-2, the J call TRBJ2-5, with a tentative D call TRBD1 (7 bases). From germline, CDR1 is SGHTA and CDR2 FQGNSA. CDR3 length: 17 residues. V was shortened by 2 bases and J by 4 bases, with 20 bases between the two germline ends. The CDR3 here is CASSLIVSNRGGETQYF. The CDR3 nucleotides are TGTGCCAGCAGCTTAATCGTGTCGAACAGGGGAGGAGAGACCCAGTACTTC.

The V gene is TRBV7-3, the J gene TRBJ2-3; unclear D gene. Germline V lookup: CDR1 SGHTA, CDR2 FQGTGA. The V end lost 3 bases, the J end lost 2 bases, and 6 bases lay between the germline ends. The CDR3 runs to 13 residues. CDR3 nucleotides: TGTGCCAGCAGCTTCTCGCACACAGATACGCAGTATTTT. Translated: CASSFSHTDTQYF. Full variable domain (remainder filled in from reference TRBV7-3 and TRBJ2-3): GAGVSQTPSNKVTEKGKYVELRCDPISGHTALYWYRQSLGQGPEFLIYFQGTGAADDSGLPNDRFFAVRPEGSVSTLKIQRTERGDSAVYLCASSFSHTDTQYFGPGTRLTVL.

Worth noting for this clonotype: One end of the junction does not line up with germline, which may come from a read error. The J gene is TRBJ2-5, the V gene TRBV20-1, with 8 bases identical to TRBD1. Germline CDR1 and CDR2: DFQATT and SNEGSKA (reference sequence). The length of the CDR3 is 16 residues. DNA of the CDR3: TGCGGTGCTAGTGGACCTCAGCCAGGGGGCTTGGAGACCCAGTACTTC. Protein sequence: CGASGPQPGGLETQYF.

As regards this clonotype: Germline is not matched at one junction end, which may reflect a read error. The CDR3 sequence: CTSSSWEGSQETQYF. The CDR3 nucleotides are TGTACCAGCAGTTCGTGGGAGGGGAGCCAAGAGACCCAGTACTTC. This chain joins TRBV27 and TRBJ2-5; 7 positions match TRBD2. The CDR3 length is 15 residues. CDR1 and CDR2 from the germline V gene are MNHEY and SMNVEV (reference sequence).

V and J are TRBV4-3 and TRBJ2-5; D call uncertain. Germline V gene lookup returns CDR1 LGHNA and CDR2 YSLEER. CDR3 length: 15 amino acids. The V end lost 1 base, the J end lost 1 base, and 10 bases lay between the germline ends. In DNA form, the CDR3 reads TGCGCCAGCAGCCAAGGTCCTAACCGCCAAGAGACCCAGTACTTC. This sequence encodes CASSQGPNRQETQYF.

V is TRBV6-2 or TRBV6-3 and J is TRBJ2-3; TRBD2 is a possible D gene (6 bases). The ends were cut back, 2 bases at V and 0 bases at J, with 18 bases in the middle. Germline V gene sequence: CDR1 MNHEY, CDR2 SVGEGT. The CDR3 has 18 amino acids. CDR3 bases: TGTGCCAGCAGTTACGAAGCCGACCGGGGGAGGAGCACAGATACGCAGTATTTT. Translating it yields CASSYEADRGRSTDTQYF.

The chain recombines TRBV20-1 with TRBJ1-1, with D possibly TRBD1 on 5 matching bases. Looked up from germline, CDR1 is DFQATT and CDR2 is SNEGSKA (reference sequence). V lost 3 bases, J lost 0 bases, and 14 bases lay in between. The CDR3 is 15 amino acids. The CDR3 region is CSASRPGRVNTEAFF. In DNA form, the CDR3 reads TGCAGTGCTAGTAGGCCGGGGCGTGTGAACACTGAAGCTTTCTTT.

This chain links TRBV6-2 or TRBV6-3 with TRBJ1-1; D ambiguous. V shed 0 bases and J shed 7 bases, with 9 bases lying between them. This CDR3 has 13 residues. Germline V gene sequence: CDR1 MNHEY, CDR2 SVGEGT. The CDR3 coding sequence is TGTGCCAGCAGTTACTCGATGCCAGGTGAAGCTTTCTTT. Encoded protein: CASSYSMPGEAFF.

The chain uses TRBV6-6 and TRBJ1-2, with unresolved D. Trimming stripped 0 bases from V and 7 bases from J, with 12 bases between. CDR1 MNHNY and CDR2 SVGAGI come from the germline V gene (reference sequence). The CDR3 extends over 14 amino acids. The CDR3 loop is CASSYSNEGRGYTF. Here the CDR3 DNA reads TGTGCCAGCAGTTACTCGAATGAAGGACGTGGCTACACCTTC.

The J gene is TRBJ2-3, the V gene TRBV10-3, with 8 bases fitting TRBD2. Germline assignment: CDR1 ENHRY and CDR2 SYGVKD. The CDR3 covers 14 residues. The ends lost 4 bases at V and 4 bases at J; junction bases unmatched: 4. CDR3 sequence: CAISAGREADTQYF. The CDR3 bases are TGTGCCATCAGTGCCGGGAGGGAGGCAGATACGCAGTATTTT.

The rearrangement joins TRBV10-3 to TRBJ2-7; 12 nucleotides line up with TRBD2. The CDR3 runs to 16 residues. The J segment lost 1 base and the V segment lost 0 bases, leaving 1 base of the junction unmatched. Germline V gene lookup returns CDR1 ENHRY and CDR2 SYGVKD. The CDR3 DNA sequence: TGTGCCATCAGTGAGTCCACTAGCGGGAGGTCCTACGAGCAGTACTTC. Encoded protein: CAISESTSGRSYEQYF.

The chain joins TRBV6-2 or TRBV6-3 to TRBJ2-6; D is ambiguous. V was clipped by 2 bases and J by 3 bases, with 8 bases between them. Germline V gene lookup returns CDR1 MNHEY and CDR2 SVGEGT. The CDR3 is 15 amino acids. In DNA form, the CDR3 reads TGTGCCAGCAGTTACGGCGGAAATGGGGCCAACGTCCTGACTTTC. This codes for CASSYGGNGANVLTF.

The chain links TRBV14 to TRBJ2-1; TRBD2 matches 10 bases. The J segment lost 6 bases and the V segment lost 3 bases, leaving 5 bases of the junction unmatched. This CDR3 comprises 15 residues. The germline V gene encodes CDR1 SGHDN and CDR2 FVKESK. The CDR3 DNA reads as TGTGCCAGCAGCCAGCTGACTAGCGGGTTCAATGAGCAGTTCTTC. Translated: CASSQLTSGFNEQFF.

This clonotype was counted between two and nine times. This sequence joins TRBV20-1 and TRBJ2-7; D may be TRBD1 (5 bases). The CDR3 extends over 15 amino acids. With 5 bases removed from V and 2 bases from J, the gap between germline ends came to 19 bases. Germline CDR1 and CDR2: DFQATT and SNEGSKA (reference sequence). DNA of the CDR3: TGCAGTGCTCTTGGGTTAGGACACTCTACCTACGAGCAGTACTTC. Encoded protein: CSALGLGHSTYEQYF.

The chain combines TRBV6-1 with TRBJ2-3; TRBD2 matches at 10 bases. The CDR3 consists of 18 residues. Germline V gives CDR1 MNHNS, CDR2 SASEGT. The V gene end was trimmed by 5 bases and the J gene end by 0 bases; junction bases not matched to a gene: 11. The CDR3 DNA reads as TGTGCCAGCAGTCGCTCCGGGACTAGCGTCGCTAGCACAGATACGCAGTATTTT. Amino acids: CASSRSGTSVASTDTQYF.

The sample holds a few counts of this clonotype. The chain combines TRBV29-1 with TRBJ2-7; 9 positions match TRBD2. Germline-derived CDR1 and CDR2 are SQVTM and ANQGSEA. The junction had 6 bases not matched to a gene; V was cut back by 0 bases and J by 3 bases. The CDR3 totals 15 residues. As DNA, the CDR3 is TGCAGCGTTGAAGATCGTTATAGCGGGAGCTACGAGCAGTACTTC. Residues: CSVEDRYSGSYEQYF.

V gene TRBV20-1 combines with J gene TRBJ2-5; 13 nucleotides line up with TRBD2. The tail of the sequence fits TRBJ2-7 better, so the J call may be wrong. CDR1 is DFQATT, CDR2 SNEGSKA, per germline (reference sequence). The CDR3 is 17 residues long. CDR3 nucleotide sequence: TGCAGTGCTAGAGTATTCGGACTAGCGGGAGATAACTACGAGCAGTACTTC. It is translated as CSARVFGLAGDNYEQYF.

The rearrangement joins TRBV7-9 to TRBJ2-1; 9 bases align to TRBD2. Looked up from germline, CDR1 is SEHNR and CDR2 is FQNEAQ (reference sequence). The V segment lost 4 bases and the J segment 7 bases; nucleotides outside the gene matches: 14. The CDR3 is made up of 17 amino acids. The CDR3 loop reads CASSSLVAGEKGNEQFF. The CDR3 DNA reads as TGTGCCAGCAGCTCTTTAGTAGCGGGAGAGAAAGGAAATGAGCAGTTCTTC.

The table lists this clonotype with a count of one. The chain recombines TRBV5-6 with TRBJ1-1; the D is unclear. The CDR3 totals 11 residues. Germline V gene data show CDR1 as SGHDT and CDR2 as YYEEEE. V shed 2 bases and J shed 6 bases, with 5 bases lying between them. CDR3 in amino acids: CASSFKAEAFF. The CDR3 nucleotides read TGTGCCAGCAGCTTTAAAGCTGAAGCTTTCTTT.

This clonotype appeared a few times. The CDR3 sequence is CASSPAGLDTEAFF. For the CDR3, the DNA is TGTGCCAGCTCACCCGCAGGGTTGGACACTGAAGCTTTCTTT. The chain uses TRBV18 and TRBJ1-1, with D tentatively TRBD1 (5 bases). The germline V gene has CDR1 KGHSH and CDR2 LQKENI. The CDR3 has 14 residues. V shed 3 bases and J shed 3 bases, with 11 bases lying between them.

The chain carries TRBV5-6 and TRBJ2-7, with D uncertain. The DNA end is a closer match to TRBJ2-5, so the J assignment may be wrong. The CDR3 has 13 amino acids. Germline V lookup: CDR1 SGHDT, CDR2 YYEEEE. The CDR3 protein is CASSPVGDETQYF. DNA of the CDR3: TGTGCCAGCAGCCCCGTCGGTGACGAGACCCAGTACTTC.